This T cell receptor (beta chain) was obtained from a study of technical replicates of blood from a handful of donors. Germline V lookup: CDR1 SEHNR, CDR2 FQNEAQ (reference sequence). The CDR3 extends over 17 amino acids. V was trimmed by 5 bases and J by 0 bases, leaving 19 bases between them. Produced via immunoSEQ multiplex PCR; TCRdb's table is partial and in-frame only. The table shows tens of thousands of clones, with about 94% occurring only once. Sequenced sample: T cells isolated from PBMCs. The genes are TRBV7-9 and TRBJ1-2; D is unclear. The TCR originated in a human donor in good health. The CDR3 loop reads CASSQERFGGSNYGYTF. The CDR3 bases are TGTGCCAGCAGCCAGGAGCGTTTTGGAGGGTCTAACTATGGCTACACCTTC.